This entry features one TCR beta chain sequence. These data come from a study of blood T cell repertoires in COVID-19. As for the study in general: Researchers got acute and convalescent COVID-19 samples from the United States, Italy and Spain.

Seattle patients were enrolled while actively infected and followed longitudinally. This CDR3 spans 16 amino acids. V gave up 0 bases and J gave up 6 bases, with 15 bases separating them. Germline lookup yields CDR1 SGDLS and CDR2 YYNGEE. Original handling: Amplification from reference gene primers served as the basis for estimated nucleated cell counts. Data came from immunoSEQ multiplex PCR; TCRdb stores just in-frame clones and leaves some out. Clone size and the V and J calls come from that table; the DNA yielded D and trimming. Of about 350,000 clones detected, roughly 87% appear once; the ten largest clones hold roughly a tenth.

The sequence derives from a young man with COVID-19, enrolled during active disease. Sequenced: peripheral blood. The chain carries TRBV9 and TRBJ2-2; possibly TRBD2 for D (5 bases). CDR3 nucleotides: TGTGCCAGCAGCGTAGCCCCCGTCTGGGGAGCCGGGGAGCTGTTTTTT. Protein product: CASSVAPVWGAGELFF.